The present TCR beta chain was sequenced within a study of shared T cell receptors in the human thymus. The V gene lost 3 bases and the J gene lost 7 bases, with 10 bases spanning the gap. Germline lookup yields CDR1 SGHDT and CDR2 YYEEEE. The length of the CDR3 is 13 residues. TCRdb's copy holds only in-frame clones and misses some; the assay was immunoSEQ multiplex PCR. This table has about 500,000 clones, 75% to 85% appearing once. The data were also submitted as part of a second study, on human thymus T cells. That work adds: Infants served as donors; they were healthy and Finnish and were having corrective surgery for congenital heart defects.

This receptor was obtained from a boy in the first two years of life with a congenital heart defect. Sequencing input: thymocytes. This chain joins TRBV5-6 and TRBJ2-2; D possibly corresponds to TRBD1 (6 bases). CDR3 DNA: TGTGCCAGCAGCTCAAGGGGGAACGGGGAGCTGTTTTTT. It yields the protein CASSSRGNGELFF.